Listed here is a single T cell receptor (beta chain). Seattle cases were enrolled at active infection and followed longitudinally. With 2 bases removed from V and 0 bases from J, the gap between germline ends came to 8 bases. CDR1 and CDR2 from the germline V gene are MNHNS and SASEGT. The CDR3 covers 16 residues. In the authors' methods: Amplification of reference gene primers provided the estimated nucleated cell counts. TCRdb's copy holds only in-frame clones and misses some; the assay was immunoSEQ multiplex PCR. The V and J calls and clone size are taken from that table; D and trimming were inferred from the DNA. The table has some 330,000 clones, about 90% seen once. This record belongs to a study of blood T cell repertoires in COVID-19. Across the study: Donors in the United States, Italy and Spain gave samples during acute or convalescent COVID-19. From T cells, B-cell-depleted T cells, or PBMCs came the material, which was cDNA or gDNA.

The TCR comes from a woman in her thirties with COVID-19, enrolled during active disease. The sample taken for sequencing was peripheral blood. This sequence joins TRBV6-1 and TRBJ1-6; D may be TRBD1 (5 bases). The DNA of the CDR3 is TGTGCCAGCAGTGAATGGAGGGGCTCCTATAATTCACCCCTCCACTTT. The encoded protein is CASSEWRGSYNSPLHF.